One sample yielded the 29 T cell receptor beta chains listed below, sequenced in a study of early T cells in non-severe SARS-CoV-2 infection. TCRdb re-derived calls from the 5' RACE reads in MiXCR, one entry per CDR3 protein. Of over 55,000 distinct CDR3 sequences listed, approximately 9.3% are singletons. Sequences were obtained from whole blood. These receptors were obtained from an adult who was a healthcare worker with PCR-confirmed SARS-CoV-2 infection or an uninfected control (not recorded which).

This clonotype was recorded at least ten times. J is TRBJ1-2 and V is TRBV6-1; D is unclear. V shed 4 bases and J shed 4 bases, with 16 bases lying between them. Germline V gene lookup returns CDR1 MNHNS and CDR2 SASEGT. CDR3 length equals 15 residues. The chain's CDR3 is CASSGTGRLAYGYTF. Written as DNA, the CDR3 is TGTGCCAGCAGTGGGACCGGGCGCCTCGCCTATGGCTACACCTTC.

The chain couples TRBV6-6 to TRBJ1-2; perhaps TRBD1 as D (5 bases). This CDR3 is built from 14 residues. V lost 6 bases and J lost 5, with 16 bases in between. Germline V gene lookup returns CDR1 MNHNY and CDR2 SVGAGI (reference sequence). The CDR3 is CASSNSGAGYGYTF. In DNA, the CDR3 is TGTGCCAGCAGCAACTCTGGGGCGGGGTATGGCTACACCTTC.

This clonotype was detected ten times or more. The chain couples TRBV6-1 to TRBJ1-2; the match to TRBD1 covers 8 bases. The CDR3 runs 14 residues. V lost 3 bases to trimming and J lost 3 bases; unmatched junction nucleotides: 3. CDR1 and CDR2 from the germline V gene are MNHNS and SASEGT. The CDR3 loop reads CASSDRTGHYGYTF. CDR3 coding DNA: TGTGCCAGCAGTGATCGGACAGGGCACTATGGCTACACCTTC.

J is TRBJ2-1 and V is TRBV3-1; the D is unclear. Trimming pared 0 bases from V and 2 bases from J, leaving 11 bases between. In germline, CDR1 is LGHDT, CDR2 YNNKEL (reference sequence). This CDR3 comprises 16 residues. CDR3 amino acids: CASSQDSRVPYNEQFF. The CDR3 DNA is TGTGCCAGCAGCCAAGACTCTAGGGTACCCTACAATGAGCAGTTCTTC.

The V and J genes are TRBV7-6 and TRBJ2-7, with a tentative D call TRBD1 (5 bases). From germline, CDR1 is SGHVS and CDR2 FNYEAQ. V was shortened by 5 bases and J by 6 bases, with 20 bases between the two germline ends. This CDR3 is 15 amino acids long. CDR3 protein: CASSPRLQGWGEQYV. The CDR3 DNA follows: TGTGCCAGCAGCCCTAGGTTGCAGGGCTGGGGCGAGCAGTACGTC.

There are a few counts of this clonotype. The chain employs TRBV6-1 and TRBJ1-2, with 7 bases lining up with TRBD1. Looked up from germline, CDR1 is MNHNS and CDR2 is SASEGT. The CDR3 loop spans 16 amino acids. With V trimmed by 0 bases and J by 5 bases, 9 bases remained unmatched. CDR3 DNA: TGTGCCAGCAGTGAAGCTACAGGGGCCTTTCTTTATGGCTACACCTTC. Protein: CASSEATGAFLYGYTF.

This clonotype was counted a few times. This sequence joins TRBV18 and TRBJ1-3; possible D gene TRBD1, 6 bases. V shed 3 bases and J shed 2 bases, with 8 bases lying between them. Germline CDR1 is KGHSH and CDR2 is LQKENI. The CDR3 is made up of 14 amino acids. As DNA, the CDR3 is TGTGCCAGCTCACCTGGGACACCTGGAAACACCATATATTTT. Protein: CASSPGTPGNTIYF. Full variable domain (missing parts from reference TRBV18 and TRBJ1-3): NAGVMQNPRHLVRRRGQEARLRCSPMKGHSHVYWYRQLPEEGLKFMVYLQKENIIDESGMPKERFSAEFPKEGPSILRIQQVVRGDSAAYFCASSPGTPGNTIYFGEGSWLTVV.

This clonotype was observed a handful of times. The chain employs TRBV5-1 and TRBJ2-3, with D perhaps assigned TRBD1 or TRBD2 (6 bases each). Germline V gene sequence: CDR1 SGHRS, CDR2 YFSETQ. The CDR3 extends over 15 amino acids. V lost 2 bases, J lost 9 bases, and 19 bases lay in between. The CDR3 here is CASSLSQVTGATQYF. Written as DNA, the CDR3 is TGCGCCAGCAGCTTATCACAGGTTACGGGGGCCACGCAGTATTTT.

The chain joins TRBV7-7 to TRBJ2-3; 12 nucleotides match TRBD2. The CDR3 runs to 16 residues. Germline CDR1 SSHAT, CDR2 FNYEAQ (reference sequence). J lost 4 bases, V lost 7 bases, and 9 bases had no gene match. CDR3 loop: CASTKLAGGFADTQYF. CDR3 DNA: TGTGCCAGCACCAAACTAGCGGGGGGCTTCGCAGATACGCAGTATTTT.

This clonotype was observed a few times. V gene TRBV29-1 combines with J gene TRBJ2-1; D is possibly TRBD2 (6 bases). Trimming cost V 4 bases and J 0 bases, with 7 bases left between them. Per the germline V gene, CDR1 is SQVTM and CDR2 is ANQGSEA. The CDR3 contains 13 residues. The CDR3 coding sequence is TGCAGCGTTGTGGGACTCTCCTACAATGAGCAGTTCTTC. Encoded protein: CSVVGLSYNEQFF.

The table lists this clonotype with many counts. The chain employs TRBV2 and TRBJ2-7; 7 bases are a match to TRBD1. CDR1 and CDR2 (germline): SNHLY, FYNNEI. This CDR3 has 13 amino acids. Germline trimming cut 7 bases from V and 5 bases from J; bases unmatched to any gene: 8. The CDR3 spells CASNIDRAHEQYV. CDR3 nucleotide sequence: TGTGCCAGCAATATTGACAGGGCCCACGAGCAGTACGTC.

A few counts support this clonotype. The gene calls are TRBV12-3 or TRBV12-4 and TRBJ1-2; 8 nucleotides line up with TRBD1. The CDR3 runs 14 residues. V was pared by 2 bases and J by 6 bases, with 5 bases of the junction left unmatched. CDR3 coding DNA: TGTGCCAGCAGTTTATCCCCAGGGGGCGATGGCTACACCTTC. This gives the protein CASSLSPGGDGYTF.

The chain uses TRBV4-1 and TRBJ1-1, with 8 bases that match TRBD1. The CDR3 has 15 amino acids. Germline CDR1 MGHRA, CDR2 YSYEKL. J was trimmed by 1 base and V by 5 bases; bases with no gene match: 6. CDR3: CASSTRQGTNTEAFF. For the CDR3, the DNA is TGCGCCAGCAGCACAAGACAGGGGACGAACACTGAAGCTTTCTTT.

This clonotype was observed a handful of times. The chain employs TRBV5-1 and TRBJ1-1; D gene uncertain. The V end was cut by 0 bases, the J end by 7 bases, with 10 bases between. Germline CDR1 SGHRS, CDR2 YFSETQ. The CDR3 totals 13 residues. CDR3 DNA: TGCGCCAGCAGCTTGGCAGGAGGTGATGAAGCTTTCTTT. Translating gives CASSLAGGDEAFF. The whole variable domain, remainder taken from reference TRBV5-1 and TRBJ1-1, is KAGVTQTPRYLIKTRGQQVTLSCSPISGHRSVSWYQQTPGQGLQFLFEYFSETQRNKGNFPGRFSGRQFSNSRSEMNVSTLELGDSALYLCASSLAGGDEAFFGQGTRLTVV.

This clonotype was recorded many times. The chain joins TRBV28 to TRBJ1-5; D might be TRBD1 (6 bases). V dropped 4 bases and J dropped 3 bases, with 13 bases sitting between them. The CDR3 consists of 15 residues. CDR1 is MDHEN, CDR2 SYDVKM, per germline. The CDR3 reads CASSSSGGNNQPQHF. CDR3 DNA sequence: TGTGCCAGCAGTTCCTCCGGGGGCAACAATCAGCCCCAGCATTTT. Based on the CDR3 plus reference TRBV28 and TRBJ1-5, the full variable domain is DVKVTQSSRYLVKRTGEKVFLECVQDMDHENMFWYRQDPGLGLRLIYFSYDVKMKEKGDIPEGYSVSREKKERFSLILESASTNQTSMYLCASSSSGGNNQPQHFGDGTRLSIL.

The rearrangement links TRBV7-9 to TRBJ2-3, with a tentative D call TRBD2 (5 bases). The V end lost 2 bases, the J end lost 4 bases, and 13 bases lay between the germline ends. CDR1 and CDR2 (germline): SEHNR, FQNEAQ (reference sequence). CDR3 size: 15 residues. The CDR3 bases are TGTGCCAGCAGCTTAAATCCCAGGCGGGCAGATACGCAGTATTTT. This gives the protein CASSLNPRRADTQYF. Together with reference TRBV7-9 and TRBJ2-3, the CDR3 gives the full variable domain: DTGVSQNPRHKITKRGQNVTFRCDPISEHNRLYWYRQTLGQGPEFLTYFQNEAQLEKSRLLSDRFSAERPKGSFSTLEIQRTEQGDSAMYLCASSLNPRRADTQYFGPGTRLTVL.

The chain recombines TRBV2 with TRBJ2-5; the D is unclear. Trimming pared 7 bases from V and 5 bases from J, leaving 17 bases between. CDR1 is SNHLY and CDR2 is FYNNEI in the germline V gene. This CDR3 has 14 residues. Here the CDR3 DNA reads TGTGCCAGCACCCGTAGTGGGTTCCCGGAGACCCAGTACTTC. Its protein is CASTRSGFPETQYF.

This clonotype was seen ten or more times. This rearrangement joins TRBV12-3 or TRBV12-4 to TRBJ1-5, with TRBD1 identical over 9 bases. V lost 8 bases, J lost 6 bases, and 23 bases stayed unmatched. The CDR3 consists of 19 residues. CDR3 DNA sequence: TGTGCCAGCGCTCCCGGACAGGGGCGATTTGGTGGCCTGGTTCAGCCCCAGCATTTT. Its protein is CASAPGQGRFGGLVQPQHF.

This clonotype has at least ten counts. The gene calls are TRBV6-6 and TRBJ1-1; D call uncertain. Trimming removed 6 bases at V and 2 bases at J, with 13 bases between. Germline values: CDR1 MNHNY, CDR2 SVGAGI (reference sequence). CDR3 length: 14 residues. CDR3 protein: CASSLRWGNTEAFF. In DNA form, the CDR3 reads TGTGCCAGCAGCCTTCGGTGGGGTAACACTGAAGCTTTCTTT.

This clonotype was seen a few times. The CDR3 protein is CASRRLAGDSDTQYF. The CDR3 coding sequence is TGCGCCAGCAGAAGGCTAGCGGGGGATTCAGATACGCAGTATTTT. This chain uses TRBV5-1 with TRBJ2-3; 10 nucleotides match TRBD2. Losses at the gene ends were 5 bases for V and 4 bases for J; bases not matched to a gene: 7. The CDR3 is 15 amino acids. The germline CDR1 and CDR2 sequences are SGHRS and YFSETQ.

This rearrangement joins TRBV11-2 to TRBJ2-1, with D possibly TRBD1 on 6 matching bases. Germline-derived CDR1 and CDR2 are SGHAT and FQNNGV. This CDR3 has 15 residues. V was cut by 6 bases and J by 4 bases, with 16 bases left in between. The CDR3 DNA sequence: TGTGCCAGCAGACATCCTGGGACACCATACAATGAGCAGTTCTTC. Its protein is CASRHPGTPYNEQFF.

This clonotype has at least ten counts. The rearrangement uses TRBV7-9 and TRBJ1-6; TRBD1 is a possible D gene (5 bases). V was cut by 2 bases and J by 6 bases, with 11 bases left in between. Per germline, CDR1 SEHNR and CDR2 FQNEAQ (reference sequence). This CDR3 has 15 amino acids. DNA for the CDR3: TGTGCCAGCAGCTTACCAGGGTTGGGTAATTCACCCCTCCACTTT. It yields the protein CASSLPGLGNSPLHF.

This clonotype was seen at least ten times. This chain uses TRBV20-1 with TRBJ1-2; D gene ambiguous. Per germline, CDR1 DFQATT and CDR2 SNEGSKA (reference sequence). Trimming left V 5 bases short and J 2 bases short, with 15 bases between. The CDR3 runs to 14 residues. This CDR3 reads CSAPPEQQNYGYTF. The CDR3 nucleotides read TGCAGTGCTCCACCCGAACAGCAAAACTATGGCTACACCTTC.

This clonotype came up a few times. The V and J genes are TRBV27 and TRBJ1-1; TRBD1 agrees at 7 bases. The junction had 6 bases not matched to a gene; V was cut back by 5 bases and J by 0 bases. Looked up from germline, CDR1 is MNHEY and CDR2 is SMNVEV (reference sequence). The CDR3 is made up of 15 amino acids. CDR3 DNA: TGTGCCAGCAGTCCGGAGACAGGGATGAACACTGAAGCTTTCTTT. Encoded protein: CASSPETGMNTEAFF.

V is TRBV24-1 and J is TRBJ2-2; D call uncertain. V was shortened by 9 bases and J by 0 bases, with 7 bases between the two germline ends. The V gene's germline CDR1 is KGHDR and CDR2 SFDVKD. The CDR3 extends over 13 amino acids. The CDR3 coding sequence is TGTGCCACCTCCGACACGAACACCGGGGAGCTGTTTTTT. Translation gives CATSDTNTGELFF.

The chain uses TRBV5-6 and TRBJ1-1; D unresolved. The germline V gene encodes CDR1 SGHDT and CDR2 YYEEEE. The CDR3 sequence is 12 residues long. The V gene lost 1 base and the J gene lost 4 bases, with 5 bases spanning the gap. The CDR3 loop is CASSLRGTEAFF. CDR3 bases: TGTGCCAGCAGCTTGCGGGGCACTGAAGCTTTCTTT.

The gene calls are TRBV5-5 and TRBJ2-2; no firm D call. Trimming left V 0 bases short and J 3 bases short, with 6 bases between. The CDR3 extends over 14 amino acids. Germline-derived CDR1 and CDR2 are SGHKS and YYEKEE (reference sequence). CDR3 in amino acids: CASSLDYDTGELFF. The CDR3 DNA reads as TGTGCCAGCAGCTTGGACTACGACACCGGGGAGCTGTTTTTT.

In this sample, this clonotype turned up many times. CDR3 sequence (DNA): TGTGCCAGCACTAGAGGAGGGGGCGGGGACACTGAAGCTTTCTTT. Amino acid sequence: CASTRGGGGDTEAFF. This sequence joins TRBV6-6 and TRBJ1-1; 7 nucleotides align to TRBD1. J gave up 3 bases and V 7 bases, and 11 bases lay outside the gene matches. Germline V gives CDR1 MNHNY, CDR2 SVGAGI (reference sequence). This CDR3 region has 15 residues.

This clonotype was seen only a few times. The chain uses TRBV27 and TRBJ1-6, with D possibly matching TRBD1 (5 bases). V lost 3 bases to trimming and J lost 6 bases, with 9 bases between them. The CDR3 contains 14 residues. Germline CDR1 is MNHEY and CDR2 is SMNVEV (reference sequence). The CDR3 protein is CASSFSTVNSPLHF. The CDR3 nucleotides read TGTGCCAGCAGTTTCTCGACAGTTAATTCACCCCTCCACTTT.